This paragraph covers one TCR beta chain sequence. Germline V gene data show CDR1 as SGHDT and CDR2 as YYEEEE. Between the trimmed V and J ends, which lost 0 bases and 0 bases, there was a span of 10 bases. The CDR3 contains 17 residues. These data come from a study of a mutant IDH1 vaccine in newly diagnosed glioma. Time point noted: baseline, week 1 (first vaccination visit). Treatment here: pre-vaccination baseline after standard-of-care therapy. New WHO grade 3 or 4 IDH1-mutant, ATRX-lost astrocytomas were present in all donors. Produced via immunoSEQ multiplex PCR; TCRdb's table is partial and in-frame only. In the table there are approximately 100,000 clones, roughly 89% of which are singletons.

The chain uses TRBV5-6 and TRBJ1-6; a possible D gene is TRBD1 (6 bases). The clonotype was recovered from a woman aged 50 to 60 with glioma. The specimen comprised PBMCs, sampled from a glioma patient treated with radiotherapy, temozolomide or both. CDR3 loop: CASSLGTAGSYNSPLHF. The CDR3 DNA sequence: TGTGCCAGCAGCTTGGGGACAGCCGGCTCCTATAATTCACCCCTCCACTTT. Filled out from reference TRBV5-6 and TRBJ1-6, the complete variable domain reads DAGVTQSPTHLIKTRGQQVTLRCSPKSGHDTVSWYQQALGQGPQFIFQYYEEEERQRGNFPDRFSGHQFPNYSSELNVNALLLGDSALYLCASSLGTAGSYNSPLHFGNGTRLTVT.